This T cell receptor (beta chain) was captured by sequencing in a study of blood T cells in healthy people across ages (dated by TCRdb to the mid-2010s). The study in broad terms: Template switching captured roughly one uniquely barcoded TCR beta cDNA molecule per two T cells in model experiments. Using deep sequencing normalized with unique cDNA molecular identifiers, the study measured how TCR beta repertoire diversity changes with age. Donors were grouped into four age groups: young (average roughly 16 years), middle-aged (under 40), aged (around 62) and long-lived (about 82). To avoid experimental bias, donors of different ages were distributed randomly across sequencing lanes. The study analyzed two additional independent replicas of 1 million unique cDNA reads from the same blood draw for two donors, one aged 18 to 29 and one aged 80 or older. Results and caveats for the whole study, not just this receptor: Observed TCR beta diversity per million T cells fell roughly linearly with age, and a significant reduction was already apparent by age roughly 41. Because donor CMV infection status was unknown, age-related changes in expanded clonotypes were potentially confounded. A strong correlation was found between observed TCR beta diversity and the percentage of naive T cells measured by flow cytometry. Because profiling used bulk unsorted PBMCs, naive and antigen-experienced compartments could not be compared conclusively. The long-lived group showed more naive CD4+ T cells, fewer expanded clones and increased TCR diversity than the aged group, suggesting age selection. Estimates of total diversity from one million sequenced T cells were regarded as lower bounds and underestimates.

Library preparation was by 5' RACE. Sequenced on an Illumina HiSeq 2500. The second PCR ran for about 6 to 11 cycles and used a J-beta primer mix along with a sample-barcoded 5' primer. A template-switch 5' adaptor carrying 12 random nucleotides introduced a unique molecular identifier onto each TCR beta cDNA molecule. Each sample yielded at least 2.5 million CDR3-containing paired-end reads. All of the RNA was converted into first-strand cDNA using the Mint cDNA synthesis kit, with a TRBC-specific oligonucleotide serving as the primer. Following uracil-DNA glycosylase treatment, a first 18-cycle PCR with universal primers M1SS and BC2_uni_R was performed on all cDNA. Concerning the study's data processing: Each sample was normalized by randomly selecting 1 million high-quality reads, each carrying a distinct molecular identifier. Reads with shared molecular identifiers were discarded instead of being binned into consensus sequences. MiTCR, with a Q25 quality threshold and the strictest error-elimination algorithm, was used for CDR3 identification, clonotype clustering and error correction. A nonparametric unseen species model with Euler transformation was used to estimate a lower bound on total TCR beta diversity. TCRdb applied fastp at Q25 and MiXCR to the public reads, then kept only in-frame beta chains. Each entry is one CDR3 protein sequence, shown with its most common DNA and genes. The V and J calls, along with clone size, are taken from TCRdb and not from the paper's own processing. Across this sample there are 540,000 or so distinct CDR3 sequences, with around 48% seen only once. The top ten clonotypes cover just under 25% of the sample.

Including cysteine and phenylalanine, the CDR3 has 15 amino acids. The retained sequence is limited to the CDR3, 45 bases, with the frame set at the first base. V is cut by 1 base and J by 2 bases, and the space between the germline ends is 12 bases. Sequences MGHRA (CDR1) and YSYEKL (CDR2) are obtained from the germline V gene. The donors were 40 or so Caucasian individuals from Russia, aged roughly 6 to 95 years, who were systemically healthy. Each donor gave roughly 11 milliliters of peripheral blood, drawn into EDTA-treated Vacutainer tubes. Ficoll-Paque density-gradient centrifugation was used to isolate PBMCs, with at least 7 million obtained per sample. Trizol reagent was used to extract total RNA from PBMCs, with at least 6 micrograms per sample. For every donor, flow cytometry on a PBMC aliquot measured the percentage of naive CD45RAhigh/CD27high T cells. Remarks on this clonotype: It has no known antigen specificity. Base qualities are not at hand, and no much larger clone is one base apart.

The TCR comes from a man older than 75 in good health. The rearrangement combines TRBV4-1 with TRBJ2-7; 5 matching bases give a weak D call of TRBD1. The sequencing sample was made of blood. The bases are TGCGCCAGCAGCCAAGTCCGACAGCCTACCTACGAGCAGTACTTC. It translates to CASSQVRQPTYEQYF.